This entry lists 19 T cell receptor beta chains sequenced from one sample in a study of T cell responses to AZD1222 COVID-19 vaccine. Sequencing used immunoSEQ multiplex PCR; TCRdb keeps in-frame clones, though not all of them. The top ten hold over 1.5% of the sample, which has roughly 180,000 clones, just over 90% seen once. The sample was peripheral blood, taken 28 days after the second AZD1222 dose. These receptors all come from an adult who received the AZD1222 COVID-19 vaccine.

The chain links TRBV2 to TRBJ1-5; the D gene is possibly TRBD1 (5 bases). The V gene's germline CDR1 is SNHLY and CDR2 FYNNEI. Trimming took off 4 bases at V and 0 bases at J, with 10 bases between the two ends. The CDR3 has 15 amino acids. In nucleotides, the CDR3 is TGTGCCAGCAGTGTCGACAGCAATAGCAATCAGCCCCAGCATTTT. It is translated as CASSVDSNSNQPQHF.

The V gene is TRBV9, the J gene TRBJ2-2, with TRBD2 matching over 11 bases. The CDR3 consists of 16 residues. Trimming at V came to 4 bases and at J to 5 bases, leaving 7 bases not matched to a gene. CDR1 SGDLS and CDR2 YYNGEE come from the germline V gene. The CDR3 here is CASSPTGTSGTGELFF. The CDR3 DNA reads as TGTGCCAGCAGCCCAACCGGGACTAGCGGAACCGGGGAGCTGTTTTTT.

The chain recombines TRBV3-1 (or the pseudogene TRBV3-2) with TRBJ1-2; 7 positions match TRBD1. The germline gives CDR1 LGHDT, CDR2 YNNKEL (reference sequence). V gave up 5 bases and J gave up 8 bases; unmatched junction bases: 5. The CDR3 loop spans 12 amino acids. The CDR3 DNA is TGTGCCAGCAGCGTTCGACAGGGAGGCTACACCTTC. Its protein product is CASSVRQGGYTF.

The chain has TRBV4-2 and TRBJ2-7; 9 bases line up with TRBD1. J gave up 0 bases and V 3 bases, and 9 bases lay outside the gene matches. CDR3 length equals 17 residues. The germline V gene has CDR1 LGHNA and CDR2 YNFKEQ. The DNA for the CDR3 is TGTGCCAGCAGCCAGCAAGGACAGGGGACTTACTCCTACGAGCAGTACTTC. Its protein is CASSQQGQGTYSYEQYF.

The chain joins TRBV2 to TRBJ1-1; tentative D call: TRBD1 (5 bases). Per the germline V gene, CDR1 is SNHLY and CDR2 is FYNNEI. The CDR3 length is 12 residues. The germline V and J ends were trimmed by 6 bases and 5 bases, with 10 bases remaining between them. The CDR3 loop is CASRGGGTEAFF. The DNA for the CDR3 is TGTGCCAGCAGGGGGGGAGGGACTGAAGCTTTCTTT. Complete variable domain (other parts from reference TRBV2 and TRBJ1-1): EPEVTQTPSHQVTQMGQEVILRCVPISNHLYFYWYRQILGQKVEFLVSFYNNEISEKSEIFDDQFSVERPDGSNFTLKIRSTKLEDSAMYFCASRGGGTEAFFGQGTRLTVV.

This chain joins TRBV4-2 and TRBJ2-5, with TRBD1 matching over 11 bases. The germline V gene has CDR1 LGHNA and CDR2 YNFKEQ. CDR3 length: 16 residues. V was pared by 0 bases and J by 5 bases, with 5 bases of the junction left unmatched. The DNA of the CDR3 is TGTGCCAGCAGCCAAGAGAGGACAGGGGGCCGGGAGACCCAGTACTTC. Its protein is CASSQERTGGRETQYF.

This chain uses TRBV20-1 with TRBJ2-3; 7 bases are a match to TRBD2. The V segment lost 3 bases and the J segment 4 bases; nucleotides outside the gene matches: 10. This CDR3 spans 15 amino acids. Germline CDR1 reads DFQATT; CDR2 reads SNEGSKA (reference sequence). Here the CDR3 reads CSASSLADTADTQYF. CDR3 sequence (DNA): TGCAGTGCTAGTTCCCTAGCGGACACGGCAGATACGCAGTATTTT.

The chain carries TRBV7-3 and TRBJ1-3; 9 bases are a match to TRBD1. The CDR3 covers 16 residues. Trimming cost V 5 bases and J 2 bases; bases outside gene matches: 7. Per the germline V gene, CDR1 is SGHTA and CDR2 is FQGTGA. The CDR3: CASSLGQGGTGNTIYF. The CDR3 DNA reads TGTGCCAGCAGCCTGGGACAGGGAGGAACTGGAAACACCATATATTTT.

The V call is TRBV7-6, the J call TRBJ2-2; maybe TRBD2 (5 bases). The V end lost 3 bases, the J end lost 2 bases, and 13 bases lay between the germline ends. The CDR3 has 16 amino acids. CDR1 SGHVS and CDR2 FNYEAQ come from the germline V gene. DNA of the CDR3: TGTGCCAGCAGCTTCGATGACGGACTTAACACCGGGGAGCTGTTTTTT. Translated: CASSFDDGLNTGELFF. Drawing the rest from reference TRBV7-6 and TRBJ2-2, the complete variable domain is GAGVSQSPRYKVTKRGQDVALRCDPISGHVSLYWYRQALGQGPEFLTYFNYEAQQDKSGLPNDRFSAERPEGSISTLTIQRTEQRDSAMYRCASSFDDGLNTGELFFGEGSRLTVL.

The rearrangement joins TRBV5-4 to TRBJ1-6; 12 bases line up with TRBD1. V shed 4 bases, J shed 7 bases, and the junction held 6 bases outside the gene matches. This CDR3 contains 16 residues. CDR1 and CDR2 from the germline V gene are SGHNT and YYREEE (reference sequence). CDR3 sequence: CASSPGQGATNSPLHF. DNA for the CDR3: TGTGCCAGCAGCCCGGGACAGGGGGCTACCAATTCACCCCTCCACTTT.

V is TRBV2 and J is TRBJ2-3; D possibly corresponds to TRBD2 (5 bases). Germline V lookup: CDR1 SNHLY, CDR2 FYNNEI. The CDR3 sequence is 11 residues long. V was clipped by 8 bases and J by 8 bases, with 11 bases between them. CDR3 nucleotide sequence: TGTGCCAGCGAAGCGGTCGGTACGCAGTATTTT. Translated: CASEAVGTQYF.

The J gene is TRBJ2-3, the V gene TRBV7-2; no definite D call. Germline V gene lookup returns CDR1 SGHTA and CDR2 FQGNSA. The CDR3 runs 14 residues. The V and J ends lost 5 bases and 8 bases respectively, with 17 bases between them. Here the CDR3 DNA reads TGTGCCAGCAGCCCCCAAACCCGCCCAGGTACGCAGTATTTT. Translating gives CASSPQTRPGTQYF.

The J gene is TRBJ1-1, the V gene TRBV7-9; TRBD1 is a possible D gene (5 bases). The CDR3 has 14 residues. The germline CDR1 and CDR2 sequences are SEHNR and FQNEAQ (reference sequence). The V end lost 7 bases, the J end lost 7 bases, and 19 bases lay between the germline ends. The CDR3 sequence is CASNPSGQGGEAFF. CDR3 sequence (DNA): TGTGCCAGCAACCCCTCTGGGCAGGGAGGTGAAGCTTTCTTT.

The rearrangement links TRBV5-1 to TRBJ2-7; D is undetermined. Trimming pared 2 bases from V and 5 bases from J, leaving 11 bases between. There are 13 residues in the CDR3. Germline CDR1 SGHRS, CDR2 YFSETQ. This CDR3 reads CASSLSGFNEQYF. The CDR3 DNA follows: TGCGCCAGCAGCTTATCTGGTTTCAACGAGCAGTACTTC.

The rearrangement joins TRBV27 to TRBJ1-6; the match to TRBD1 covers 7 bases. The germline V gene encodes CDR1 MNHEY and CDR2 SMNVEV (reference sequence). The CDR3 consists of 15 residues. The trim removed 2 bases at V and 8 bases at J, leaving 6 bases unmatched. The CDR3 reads CASSLVKGAYSPLHF. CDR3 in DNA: TGTGCCAGCAGTTTAGTTAAGGGGGCATATTCACCCCTCCACTTT.

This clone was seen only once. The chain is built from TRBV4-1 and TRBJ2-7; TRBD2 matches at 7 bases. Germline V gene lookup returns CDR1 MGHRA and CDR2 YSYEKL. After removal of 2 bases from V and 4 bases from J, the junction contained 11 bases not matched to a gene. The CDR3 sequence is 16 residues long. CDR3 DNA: TGCGCCAGCAGCCAAACCTTTTCTAGCGGACAATACGAGCAGTACTTC. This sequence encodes CASSQTFSSGQYEQYF.

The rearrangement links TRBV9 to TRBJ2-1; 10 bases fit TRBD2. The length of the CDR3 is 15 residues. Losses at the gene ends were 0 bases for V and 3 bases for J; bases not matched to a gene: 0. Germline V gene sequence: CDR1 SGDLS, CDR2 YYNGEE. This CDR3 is CASSVVAGGYNEQFF. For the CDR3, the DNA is TGTGCCAGCAGCGTAGTAGCGGGAGGCTACAATGAGCAGTTCTTC.

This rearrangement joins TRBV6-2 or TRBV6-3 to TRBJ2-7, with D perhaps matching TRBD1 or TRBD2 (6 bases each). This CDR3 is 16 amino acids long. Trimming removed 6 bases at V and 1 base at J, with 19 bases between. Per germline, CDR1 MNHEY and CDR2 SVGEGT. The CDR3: CASSLGGLPESYEQYF. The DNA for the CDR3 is TGTGCCAGCAGCCTGGGGGGCCTCCCGGAATCCTACGAGCAGTACTTC.

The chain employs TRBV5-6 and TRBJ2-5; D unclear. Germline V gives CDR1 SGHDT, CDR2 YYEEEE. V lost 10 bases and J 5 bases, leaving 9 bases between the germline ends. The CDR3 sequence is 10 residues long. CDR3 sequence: CAPGMETQYF. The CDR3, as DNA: TGTGCCCCAGGTATGGAGACCCAGTACTTC.